Here is one T cell receptor beta chain with its context. Other DNA sequences in this sample translate to the same CDR3. The data were obtained in a study of shared clonotypes between healthy human individuals. The protocol was immunoSEQ multiplex PCR, while the TCRdb copy is restricted to in-frame clones and leaves out a portion. The sample shows around 1,900,000 clones, about 93% of them seen only once. Positively selected for CCR7, the CD45RO-negative cells used as naive CD8 cells excluded terminally differentiated effector memory CD45RA+ cells. Within Nashville, Tennessee resided all donors, each a Caucasian adult. The CDR3 extends over 14 amino acids. Per the germline V gene, CDR1 is MNHEY and CDR2 is SMNVEV (reference sequence). Unmatched junction bases numbered 0, after V lost 2 bases and J lost 3 bases.

The clonotype comes from a man younger than 35 in good health. Some clones in this sample may be carry-over from other donors' samples. The chain employs TRBV27 and TRBJ2-1; 8 nucleotides match TRBD1. Specimen: naive CD8+ T cells from PBMCs. The CDR3 loop is CASSLTGGYNEQFF. As DNA, the CDR3 is TGTGCCAGCAGTTTAACAGGGGGCTACAATGAGCAGTTCTTC.